Following are 27 T cell receptor beta chains from one sample sequenced in a study of cytomegalovirus exposure and HLA in healthy donors. The repertoire was sequenced with immunoSEQ multiplex PCR; TCRdb's copy has only in-frame clones and lacks some. The profile shows approximately 170,000 clones, over 80% of them singletons. The sample comprised PBMCs. The origin of the receptors is a man aged 25 to 40 in good health and CMV-seropositive.

The CDR3 nucleotides read TGTGCCAGCAGCGACATTCCGGCAATAACCTCGGGCACCGGGGAGCTGTTTTTT. Protein product: CASSDIPAITSGTGELFF. This chain uses TRBV6-4 with TRBJ2-2; D is undetermined. Trimming removed 6 bases from V and 4 bases from J, with 24 bases in between. In germline, CDR1 is MRHNA, CDR2 SNTAGT. There are 18 residues in the CDR3.

The count of this clone is one. The chain combines TRBV27 with TRBJ2-7, with D unresolved. The ends were cut back, 0 bases at V and 2 bases at J, with 8 bases in the middle. The germline V gene has CDR1 MNHEY and CDR2 SMNVEV (reference sequence). CDR3 size: 14 residues. CDR3 in amino acids: CASSLSSFAYEQYF. The CDR3 coding sequence is TGTGCCAGCAGTTTATCGTCCTTCGCCTACGAGCAGTACTTC.

The chain uses TRBV11-2 and TRBJ2-1; 9 bases match TRBD1. The CDR3 totals 15 residues. Germline CDR1 reads SGHAT; CDR2 reads FQNNGV. V lost 5 bases and J lost 12; bases outside the gene matches: 14. The CDR3 region has the DNA TGTGCCAGCAGCCCCGACTGGACAGGGGAACCGGGGCAGTTCTTC. Translated: CASSPDWTGEPGQFF.

The sample holds one count of this clone. This sequence joins TRBV7-8 and TRBJ2-1; D might be TRBD2 (6 bases). Germline V gene lookup returns CDR1 SGHVS and CDR2 FQNEAQ. V lost 5 bases and J 11 bases, leaving 19 bases between the germline ends. CDR3 length equals 14 residues. CDR3 nucleotide sequence: TGTGCCAGCAGCGGCCGGGGAGGAGGAGATAAGCAGTTCTTC. Protein: CASSGRGGGDKQFF.

The chain joins TRBV9 to TRBJ1-2, with a weak D call TRBD1 (6 bases). With 0 bases removed from V and 8 bases from J, the gap between germline ends came to 20 bases. CDR3 length: 16 amino acids. The germline gives CDR1 SGDLS, CDR2 YYNGEE. CDR3 region: CASSVEGGRNWEGYTF. The CDR3 DNA reads as TGTGCCAGCAGCGTAGAGGGGGGGAGAAACTGGGAAGGCTACACCTTC.

The V gene is TRBV4-3, the J gene TRBJ2-2; D might be TRBD1 (6 bases). The CDR3 totals 14 residues. The ends were cut back, 4 bases at V and 7 bases at J, with 13 bases in the middle. Per germline, CDR1 LGHNA and CDR2 YSLEER. In DNA form, the CDR3 reads TGCGCCAGCAGCCCAACAGGGTCCAACGGGGAGCTGTTTTTT. It translates to CASSPTGSNGELFF.

The chain has TRBV7-6 and TRBJ2-1, with 12 bases fitting TRBD1. The CDR3 loop spans 16 amino acids. Germline-derived CDR1 and CDR2 are SGHVS and FNYEAQ. The J segment lost 8 bases and the V segment lost 1 base, leaving 6 bases of the junction unmatched. CDR3 loop: CASSLGPGQGADEQFF. The CDR3 bases are TGTGCCAGCAGCTTAGGGCCGGGACAGGGGGCTGATGAGCAGTTCTTC.

This chain connects TRBV9 to TRBJ1-2; no definite D call. Trimming removed 3 bases at V and 2 bases at J, with 5 bases between. There are 12 residues in the CDR3. CDR1 and CDR2 from the germline V gene are SGDLS and YYNGEE. CDR3 bases: TGTGCCAGCAGCGCCGAGAACTATGGCTACACCTTC. Encoded protein: CASSAENYGYTF.

The J gene is TRBJ2-7, the V gene TRBV21-1; the DNA was not compared with TRBD1, the D call given in the table. TRBV21-1 is given as a pseudogene. The CDR3 sequence is 17 residues long. CDR3 DNA: TGTGCCAGCAGCAAAGGCGGACAGGGGAGGGTTCCCTACGAGCAGTACTTC. Protein sequence: CASSKGGQGRVPYEQYF.

At least ten counts were recorded for this clone. The rearrangement joins TRBV7-9 to TRBJ2-1; 10 bases match TRBD1. V lost 3 bases, J lost 5 bases, and 4 bases stayed unmatched. The CDR3 totals 15 residues. Germline CDR1 and CDR2: SEHNR and FQNEAQ (reference sequence). CDR3 sequence (DNA): TGTGCCAGCAGCTTGTCCGGGACAGGGGACAATGAGCAGTTCTTC. Protein sequence: CASSLSGTGDNEQFF.

CDR3: CASSPGLNEQFF. The CDR3 DNA follows: TGTGCCAGCTCACCCGGTCTTAATGAGCAGTTCTTC. The V gene is TRBV18, the J gene TRBJ2-1; D unresolved. The CDR3 loop spans 12 amino acids. Germline V gene lookup returns CDR1 KGHSH and CDR2 LQKENI. Trimming left V 3 bases short and J 7 bases short, with 7 bases between.

V and J are TRBV6-1 and TRBJ2-4; perhaps TRBD1 as D (6 bases). The V and J ends lost 7 bases and 0 bases respectively, with 13 bases between them. The CDR3 covers 15 residues. Germline V gene sequence: CDR1 MNHNS, CDR2 SASEGT. The CDR3 spells CASTMGAPAKNIQYF. The CDR3 DNA reads TGTGCCAGCACCATGGGGGCCCCAGCCAAAAACATTCAGTACTTC.

This chain joins TRBV19 and TRBJ1-2; D is unclear. V lost 3 bases to trimming and J lost 2 bases, with 10 bases between them. This CDR3 comprises 14 residues. Per the germline V gene, CDR1 is LNHDA and CDR2 is SQIVND (reference sequence). CDR3: CASSIFGGNYGYTF. The CDR3 bases are TGTGCCAGTAGTATCTTTGGCGGGAACTATGGCTACACCTTC.

This rearrangement joins TRBV10-2 to TRBJ2-2, with D tentatively TRBD2 (5 bases). From germline, CDR1 is WSHSY and CDR2 SAAADI. This CDR3 has 13 amino acids. V was cut by 8 bases and J by 1 base, with 8 bases left in between. The CDR3 DNA follows: TGCGCCAGCCAGGACTTGAACACCGGGGAGCTGTTTTTT. This translates into CASQDLNTGELFF.

The chain joins TRBV19 to TRBJ1-1; 7 bases are shared with TRBD1. V shed 3 bases and J 1 base; nucleotides not matched to a gene: 5. The CDR3 runs to 15 residues. Germline V gene sequence: CDR1 LNHDA, CDR2 SQIVND (reference sequence). The CDR3 DNA is TGTGCCAGTAGTATGGGGGACAGCGGGAACACTGAAGCTTTCTTT. This translates into CASSMGDSGNTEAFF.

The chain has TRBV11-2 and TRBJ2-6, with D perhaps TRBD2 (5 bases). The germline V and J ends were trimmed by 10 bases and 4 bases, with 11 bases remaining between them. Germline V CDR1 and CDR2: SGHAT, FQNNGV. This CDR3 contains 13 residues. CDR3 loop: CATRRYGANVLTF. As DNA, the CDR3 is TGTGCCACCAGGAGGTACGGGGCCAACGTCCTGACTTTC. Together with reference TRBV11-2 and TRBJ2-6, the CDR3 gives the full variable domain: EAGVAQSPRYKIIEKRQSVAFWCNPISGHATLYWYQQILGQGPKLLIQFQNNGVVDDSQLPKDRFSAERLKGVDSTLKIQPAKLEDSAVYLCATRRYGANVLTFGAGSRLTVL.

This clone appeared a single time. This sequence joins TRBV27 and TRBJ2-7; a possible D gene is TRBD1 (5 bases). V was pared by 5 bases and J by 4 bases, with 18 bases between. Germline V lookup: CDR1 MNHEY, CDR2 SMNVEV (reference sequence). The CDR3 spans 15 residues. The CDR3 region is CASSPTFATGYEQYF. The CDR3 DNA is TGTGCCAGCAGTCCAACCTTCGCAACAGGTTACGAGCAGTACTTC.

This clone was seen once. This chain joins TRBV29-1 and TRBJ1-3; D gene ambiguous. V shed 5 bases and J shed 0 bases, with 8 bases lying between them. CDR3 length: 13 residues. Germline V gene data show CDR1 as SQVTM and CDR2 as ANQGSEA. Here the CDR3 DNA reads TGCAGCGTTTTCCCGAGCTCTGGAAACACCATATATTTT. Residues: CSVFPSSGNTIYF.

The chain has TRBV19 and TRBJ1-5, with D hard to call. CDR1 is LNHDA and CDR2 is SQIVND in the germline V gene (reference sequence). The CDR3 runs to 16 residues. V lost 6 bases and J 0 bases, leaving 15 bases between the germline ends. CDR3 loop: CASRQTVFNSNQPQHF. CDR3 DNA: TGTGCCAGTAGACAAACAGTCTTCAATAGCAATCAGCCCCAGCATTTT.

The CDR3: CASSAAGGKRTQYF. CDR3 nucleotide sequence: TGTGCCAGCAGCGCCGCGGGGGGCAAGAGGACCCAGTACTTC. J is TRBJ2-5 and V is TRBV7-9, with 8 bases that match TRBD2. The CDR3 loop spans 14 amino acids. Germline V gene sequence: CDR1 SEHNR, CDR2 FQNEAQ (reference sequence). Germline trimming cut 5 bases from V and 7 bases from J; bases unmatched to any gene: 9. Combining the CDR3 with reference TRBV7-9 and TRBJ2-5 gives the whole variable domain DTGVSQNPRHKITKRGQNVTFRCDPISEHNRLYWYRQTLGQGPEFLTYFQNEAQLEKSRLLSDRFSAERPKGSFSTLEIQRTEQGDSAMYLCASSAAGGKRTQYFGPGTRLLVL.

This chain links TRBV10-2 with TRBJ1-3; D may be TRBD1 (6 bases). CDR3 size: 19 residues. V shed 0 bases and J shed 1 base, with 19 bases lying between them. Germline V CDR1 and CDR2: WSHSY, SAAADI. The CDR3 DNA reads TGCGCCAGCAGTGAGTCGGGGACAAACCAACATTTATCTGGAAACACCATATATTTT. Translating gives CASSESGTNQHLSGNTIYF.

The V and J genes are TRBV2 and TRBJ2-1, with TRBD2 identical over 7 bases. Per germline, CDR1 SNHLY and CDR2 FYNNEI. V shed 7 bases and J 6 bases; nucleotides not matched to a gene: 9. CDR3 length: 14 amino acids. This chain's CDR3 is CASNRGGSLNEQFF. CDR3 coding DNA: TGTGCCAGCAATAGAGGCGGGAGTCTCAATGAGCAGTTCTTC.

This chain connects TRBV18 to TRBJ2-7; D possibly corresponds to TRBD1 (5 bases). Trimming removed 3 bases at V and 3 bases at J, with 9 bases between. Germline V gives CDR1 KGHSH, CDR2 LQKENI. The CDR3 contains 13 residues. The CDR3 nucleotides are TGTGCCAGCTCACCGACAGAGAGCTACGAGCAGTACTTC. This encodes CASSPTESYEQYF.

J is TRBJ2-1 and V is TRBV19; TRBD2 matches 8 bases. J was trimmed by 6 bases and V by 5 bases; bases with no gene match: 0. The V gene's germline CDR1 is LNHDA and CDR2 SQIVND (reference sequence). This CDR3 has 12 residues. The CDR3: CASSAGGNEQFF. CDR3 bases: TGTGCCAGTAGTGCGGGGGGCAATGAGCAGTTCTTC. Full variable domain (missing parts from reference TRBV19 and TRBJ2-1): DGGITQSPKYLFRKEGQNVTLSCEQNLNHDAMYWYRQDPGQGLRLIYYSQIVNDFQKGDIAEGYSVSREKKESFPLTVTSAQKNPTAFYLCASSAGGNEQFFGPGTRLTVL.

This sequence joins TRBV29-1 and TRBJ1-2; 12 bases are a match to TRBD1. The trim removed 6 bases at V and 8 bases at J, leaving 7 bases unmatched. Germline CDR1 reads SQVTM; CDR2 reads ANQGSEA. The CDR3 is 13 residues long. The CDR3 nucleotides are TGCAGCGTGACGGGACAGGGGGCGTGGGGCTACACCTTC. It encodes CSVTGQGAWGYTF.

The genes are TRBV5-1 and TRBJ2-7; 9 bases agree with TRBD2. The CDR3 length is 16 residues. Germline lookup yields CDR1 SGHRS and CDR2 YFSETQ. V was clipped by 1 base and J by 0 bases; unmatched bases: 5. CDR3 loop: CASSLRKRGASYEQYF. The DNA for the CDR3 is TGCGCCAGCAGCTTGAGGAAGCGGGGGGCCTCCTACGAGCAGTACTTC.

The chain joins TRBV27 to TRBJ1-2; the match to TRBD1 covers 7 bases. Germline values: CDR1 MNHEY, CDR2 SMNVEV (reference sequence). The CDR3 length is 13 residues. Trimming took 3 bases from V and 4 from J; bases not matched to a gene: 2. CDR3: CASSFTGAYGYTF. In DNA, the CDR3 is TGTGCCAGCAGTTTTACAGGGGCCTATGGCTACACCTTC.